This paragraph covers one TCR beta chain sequence. Its antigen is not identified. This sample was taken from a study of Ad26.COV2.S vaccination and SARS-CoV-2 variants. Overall study: Intramuscular Ad26.COV2.S doses were given once or twice, 56 days apart. Study-wide results and caveats: Possibly, TCR breadth and depth analyses underestimated total T cell responses. Placebo and vaccine recipients had non-spike TCR breadth that was similar.

Germline V lookup: CDR1 GTSNPN, CDR2 SVGIG (reference sequence). Trimming left V 5 bases short and J 2 bases short, with 13 bases between. CDR3 length: 13 residues. Specified treatment: some 19 received Ad26.COV2.S at low or high dose, single or two shots; about 5 received placebo; per-sample allocation not given. Sample collection was performed on day 63 after the first vaccine or placebo injection. An 18-55-year-old adult in Boston served as donor. The assay was immunoSEQ multiplex PCR, and TCRdb's table has in-frame clones only and misses some. The repertoire includes more than 300,000 clones, about 82% of them detected once, and 1.9% sits in the top ten.

V gene TRBV30 combines with J gene TRBJ2-7; possible D gene TRBD2, 5 bases. This sample comprised peripheral blood, obtained in a trial of Ad26.COV2.S vaccine versus placebo. The receptor was isolated from a person aged 18 to 59 who received the Ad26.COV2.S COVID-19 vaccine or a placebo. The chain's CDR3 is CAWETGFAYEQYF. In DNA form, the CDR3 reads TGTGCCTGGGAGACGGGGTTTGCCTACGAGCAGTACTTC.